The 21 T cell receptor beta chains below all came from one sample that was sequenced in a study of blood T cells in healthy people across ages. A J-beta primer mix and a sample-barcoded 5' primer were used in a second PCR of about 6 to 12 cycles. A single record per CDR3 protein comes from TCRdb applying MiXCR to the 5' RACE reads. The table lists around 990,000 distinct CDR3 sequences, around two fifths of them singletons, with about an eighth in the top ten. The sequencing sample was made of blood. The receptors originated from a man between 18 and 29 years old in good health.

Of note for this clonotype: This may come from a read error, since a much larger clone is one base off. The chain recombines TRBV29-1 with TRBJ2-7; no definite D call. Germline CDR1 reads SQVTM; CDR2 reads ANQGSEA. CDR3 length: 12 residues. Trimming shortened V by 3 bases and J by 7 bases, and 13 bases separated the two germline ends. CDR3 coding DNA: TGCAGCGTTGAGAATACAGTCGATGAGCAGTACTTC. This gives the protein CSVENTVDEQYF.

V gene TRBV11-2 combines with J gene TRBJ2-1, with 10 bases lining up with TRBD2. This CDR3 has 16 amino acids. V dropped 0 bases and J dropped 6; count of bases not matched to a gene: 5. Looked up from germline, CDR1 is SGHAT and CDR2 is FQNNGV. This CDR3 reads CASSLEPAGGLNEQFF. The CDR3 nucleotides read TGTGCCAGCAGCTTAGAACCAGCGGGGGGGCTCAATGAGCAGTTCTTC.

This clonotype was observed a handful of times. The CDR3 sequence: CASSYSGSTYEQFF. CDR3 nucleotide sequence: TGTGCCAGCAGTTACTCTGGCAGCACCTACGAGCAGTTCTTC. This chain uses TRBV6-5 with TRBJ2-1; D uncertain. The CDR3 contains 14 residues. V shed 0 bases and J shed 10 bases, with 13 bases lying between them. Germline CDR1 is MNHEY and CDR2 is SVGAGI.

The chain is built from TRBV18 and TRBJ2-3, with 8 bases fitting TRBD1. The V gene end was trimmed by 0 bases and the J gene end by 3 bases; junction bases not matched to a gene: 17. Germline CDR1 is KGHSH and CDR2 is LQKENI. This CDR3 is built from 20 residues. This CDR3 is CASSPPRGQATTDLTDTQYF. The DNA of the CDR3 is TGTGCCAGCTCACCACCGCGGGGACAGGCAACCACTGACTTAACAGATACGCAGTATTTT.

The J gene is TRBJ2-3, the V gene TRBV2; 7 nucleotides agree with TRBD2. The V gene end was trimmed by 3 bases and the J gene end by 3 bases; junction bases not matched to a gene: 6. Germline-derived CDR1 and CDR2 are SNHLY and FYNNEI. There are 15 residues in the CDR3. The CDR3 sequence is CASSDLGGTTDTQYF. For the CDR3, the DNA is TGTGCCAGCAGTGATTTGGGAGGGACTACAGATACGCAGTATTTT. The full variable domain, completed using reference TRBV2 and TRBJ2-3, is EPEVTQTPSHQVTQMGQEVILRCVPISNHLYFYWYRQILGQKVEFLVSFYNNEISEKSEIFDDQFSVERPDGSNFTLKIRSTKLEDSAMYFCASSDLGGTTDTQYFGPGTRLTVL.

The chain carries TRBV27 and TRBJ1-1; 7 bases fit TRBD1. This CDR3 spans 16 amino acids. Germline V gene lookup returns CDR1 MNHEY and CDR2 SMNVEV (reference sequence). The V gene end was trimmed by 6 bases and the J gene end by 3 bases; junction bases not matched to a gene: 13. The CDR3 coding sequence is TGTGCCAGCAGCTCCGGGACAGCCCCCAGGGACACTGAAGCTTTCTTT. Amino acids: CASSSGTAPRDTEAFF.

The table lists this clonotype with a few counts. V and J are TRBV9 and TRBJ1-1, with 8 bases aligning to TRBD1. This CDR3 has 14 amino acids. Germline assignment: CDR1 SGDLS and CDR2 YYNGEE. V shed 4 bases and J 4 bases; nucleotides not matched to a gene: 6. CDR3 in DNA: TGTGCCAGCAGCCTGGGACAGGCGAGCACTGAAGCTTTCTTT. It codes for CASSLGQASTEAFF.

The CDR3, as DNA: TGTGCCAGCAGCTTAGGCGAGGGACTAGCGGGAGGGAGTACGCAGTATTTT. Translated: CASSLGEGLAGGSTQYF. V gene TRBV13 combines with J gene TRBJ2-3, with 16 bases matching TRBD2. Per the germline V gene, CDR1 is PRHDT and CDR2 is FYEKMQ (reference sequence). The V and J ends lost 0 bases and 8 bases, in that order; junction bases with no gene match: 5. The CDR3 extends over 17 amino acids.

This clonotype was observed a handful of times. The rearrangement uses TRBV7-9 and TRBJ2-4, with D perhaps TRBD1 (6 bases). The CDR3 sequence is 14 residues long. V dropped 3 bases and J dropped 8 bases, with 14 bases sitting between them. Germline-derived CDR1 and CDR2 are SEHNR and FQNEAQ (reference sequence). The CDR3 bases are TGTGCCAGCAGCTTTCGGAACAGGGTGGACATTCAGTACTTC. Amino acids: CASSFRNRVDIQYF.

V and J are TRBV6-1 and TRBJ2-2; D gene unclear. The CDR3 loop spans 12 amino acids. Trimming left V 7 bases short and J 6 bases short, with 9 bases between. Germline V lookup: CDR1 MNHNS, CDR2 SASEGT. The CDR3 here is CASTPLAGELFF. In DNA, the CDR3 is TGTGCCAGCACCCCACTTGCCGGGGAGCTGTTTTTT.

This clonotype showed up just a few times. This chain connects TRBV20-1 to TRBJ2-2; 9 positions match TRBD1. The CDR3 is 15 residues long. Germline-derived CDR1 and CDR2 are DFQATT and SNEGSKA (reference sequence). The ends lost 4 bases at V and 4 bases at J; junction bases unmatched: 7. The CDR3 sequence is CSATVTGGITGELFF. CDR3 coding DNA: TGCAGTGCTACGGTAACAGGGGGCATCACCGGGGAGCTGTTTTTT.

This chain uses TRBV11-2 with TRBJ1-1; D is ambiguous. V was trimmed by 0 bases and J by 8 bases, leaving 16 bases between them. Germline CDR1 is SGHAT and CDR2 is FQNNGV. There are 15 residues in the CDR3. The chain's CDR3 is CASSLDLGRTGEAFF. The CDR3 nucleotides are TGTGCCAGCAGCTTAGATTTAGGGCGGACTGGAGAAGCTTTCTTT.

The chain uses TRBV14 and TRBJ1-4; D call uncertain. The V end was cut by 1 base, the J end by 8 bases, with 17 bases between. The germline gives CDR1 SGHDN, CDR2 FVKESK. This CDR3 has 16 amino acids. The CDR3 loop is CASSQARGPQDEKLFF. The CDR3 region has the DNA TGTGCCAGCAGCCAAGCTCGAGGCCCTCAGGACGAAAAACTGTTTTTT.

The CDR3 DNA reads as TGTGCCAGCAGCCCATTATACCCTACCATTCTCGAAGAGACCCAGTACTTC. Its translation is CASSPLYPTILEETQYF. The V call is TRBV3-1, the J call TRBJ2-4, with D unresolved. The DNA end is a closer match to TRBJ2-5, so the J assignment may be wrong. This CDR3 region has 17 residues. The germline CDR1 and CDR2 sequences are LGHDT and YNNKEL (reference sequence).

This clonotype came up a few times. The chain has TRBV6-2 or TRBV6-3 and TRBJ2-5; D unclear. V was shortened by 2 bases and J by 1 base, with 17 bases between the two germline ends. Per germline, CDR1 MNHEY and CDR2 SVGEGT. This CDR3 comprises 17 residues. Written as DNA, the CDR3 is TGTGCCAGCAGTTACGACCGGGCCCGCGACGTCCAAGAGACCCAGTACTTC. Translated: CASSYDRARDVQETQYF.

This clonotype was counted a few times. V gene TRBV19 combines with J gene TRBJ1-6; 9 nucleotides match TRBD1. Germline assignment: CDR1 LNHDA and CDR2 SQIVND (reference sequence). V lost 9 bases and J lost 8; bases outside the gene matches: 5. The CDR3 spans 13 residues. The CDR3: CASQQGADSPLHF. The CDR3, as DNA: TGTGCCAGCCAACAGGGGGCGGATTCACCCCTCCACTTT.

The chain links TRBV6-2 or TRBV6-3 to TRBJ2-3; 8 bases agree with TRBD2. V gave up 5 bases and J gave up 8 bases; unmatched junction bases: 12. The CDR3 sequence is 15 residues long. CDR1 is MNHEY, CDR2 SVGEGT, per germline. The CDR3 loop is CASSPGGGRGGTQYF. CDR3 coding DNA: TGTGCCAGCAGTCCCGGCGGGGGGCGCGGTGGTACGCAGTATTTT.

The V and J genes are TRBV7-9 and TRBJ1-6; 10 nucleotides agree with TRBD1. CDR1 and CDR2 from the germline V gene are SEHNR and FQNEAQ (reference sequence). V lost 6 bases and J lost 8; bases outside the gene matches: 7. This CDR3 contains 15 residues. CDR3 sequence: CASRQPGTGDSPLHF. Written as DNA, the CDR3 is TGTGCCAGCAGACAACCCGGGACAGGGGATTCACCCCTCCACTTT.

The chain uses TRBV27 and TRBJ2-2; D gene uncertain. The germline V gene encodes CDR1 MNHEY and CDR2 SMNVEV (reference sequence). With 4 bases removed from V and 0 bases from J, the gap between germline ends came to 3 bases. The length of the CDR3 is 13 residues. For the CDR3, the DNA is TGTGCCAGCAGTTATACGAACACCGGGGAGCTGTTTTTT. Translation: CASSYTNTGELFF.

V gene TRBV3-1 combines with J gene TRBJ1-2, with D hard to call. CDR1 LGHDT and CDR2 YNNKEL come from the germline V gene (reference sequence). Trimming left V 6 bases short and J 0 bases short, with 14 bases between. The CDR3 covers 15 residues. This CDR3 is CASRNILATNYGYTF. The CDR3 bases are TGTGCCAGCAGGAACATCCTCGCAACTAACTATGGCTACACCTTC. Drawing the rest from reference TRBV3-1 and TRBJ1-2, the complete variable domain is DTAVSQTPKYLVTQMGNDKSIKCEQNLGHDTMYWYKQDSKKFLKIMFSYNNKELIINETVPNRFSPKSPDKAHLNLHINSLELGDSAVYFCASRNILATNYGYTFGSGTRLTVV.

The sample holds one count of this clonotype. This chain's CDR3 is CASSLVVGYNEQYF. DNA of the CDR3: TGTGCCAGCAGCTTAGTCGTCGGCTACAATGAGCAGTACTTC. The rearrangement joins TRBV7-2 to TRBJ2-7; unclear D gene. Trimming removed 1 base from V and 7 bases from J, with 14 bases in between. CDR1 and CDR2 from the germline V gene are SGHTA and FQGNSA. This CDR3 has 14 amino acids.